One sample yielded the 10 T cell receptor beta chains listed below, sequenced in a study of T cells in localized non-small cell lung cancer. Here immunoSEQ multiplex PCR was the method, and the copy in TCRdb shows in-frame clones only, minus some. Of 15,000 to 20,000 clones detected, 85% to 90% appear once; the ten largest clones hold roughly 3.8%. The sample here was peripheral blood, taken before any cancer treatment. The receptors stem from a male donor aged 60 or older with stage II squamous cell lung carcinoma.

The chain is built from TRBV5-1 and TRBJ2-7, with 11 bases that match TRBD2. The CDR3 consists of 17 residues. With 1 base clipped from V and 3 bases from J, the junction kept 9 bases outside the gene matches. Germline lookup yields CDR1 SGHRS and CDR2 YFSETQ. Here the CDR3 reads CASSLQLAGASHYEQYF. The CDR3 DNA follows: TGCGCCAGCAGCTTGCAACTAGCGGGAGCCTCACACTACGAGCAGTACTTC.

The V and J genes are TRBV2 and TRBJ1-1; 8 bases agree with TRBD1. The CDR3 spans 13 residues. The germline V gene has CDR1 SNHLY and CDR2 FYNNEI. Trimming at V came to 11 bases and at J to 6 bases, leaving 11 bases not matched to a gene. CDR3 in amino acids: CAATSGGAPEAFF. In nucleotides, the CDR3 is TGTGCCGCCACTTCAGGGGGCGCACCTGAAGCTTTCTTT.

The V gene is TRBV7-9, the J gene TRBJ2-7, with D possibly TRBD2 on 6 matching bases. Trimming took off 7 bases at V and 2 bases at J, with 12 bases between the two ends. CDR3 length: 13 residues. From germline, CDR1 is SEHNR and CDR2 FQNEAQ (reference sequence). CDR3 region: CASTLWGAYEQYF. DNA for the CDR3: TGTGCCAGCACGTTGTGGGGGGCCTACGAGCAGTACTTC.

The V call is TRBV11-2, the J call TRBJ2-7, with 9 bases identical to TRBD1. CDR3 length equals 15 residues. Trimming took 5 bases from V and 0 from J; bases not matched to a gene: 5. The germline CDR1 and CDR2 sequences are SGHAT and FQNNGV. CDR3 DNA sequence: TGTGCCAGCAGCCCCGGACAGGGGAGCTCCTACGAGCAGTACTTC. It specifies CASSPGQGSSYEQYF.

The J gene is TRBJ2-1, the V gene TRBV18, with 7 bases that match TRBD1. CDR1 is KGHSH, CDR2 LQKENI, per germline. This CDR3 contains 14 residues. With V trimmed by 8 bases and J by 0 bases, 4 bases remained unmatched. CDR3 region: CASSDRDSYNEQFF. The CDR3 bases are TGTGCCAGCAGTGACAGGGACTCCTACAATGAGCAGTTCTTC.

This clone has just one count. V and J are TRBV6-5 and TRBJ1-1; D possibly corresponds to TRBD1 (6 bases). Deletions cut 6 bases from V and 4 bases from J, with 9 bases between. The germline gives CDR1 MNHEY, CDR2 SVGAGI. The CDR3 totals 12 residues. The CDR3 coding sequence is TGTGCCAGCAGCACAGGGACCACTGAAGCTTTCTTT. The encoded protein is CASSTGTTEAFF.

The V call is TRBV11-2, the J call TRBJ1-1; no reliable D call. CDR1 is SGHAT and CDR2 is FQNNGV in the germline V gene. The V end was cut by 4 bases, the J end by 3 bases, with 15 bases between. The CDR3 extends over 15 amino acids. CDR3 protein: CASSSTTGWDTEAFF. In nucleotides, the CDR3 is TGTGCCAGCAGCTCGACGACGGGTTGGGACACTGAAGCTTTCTTT.

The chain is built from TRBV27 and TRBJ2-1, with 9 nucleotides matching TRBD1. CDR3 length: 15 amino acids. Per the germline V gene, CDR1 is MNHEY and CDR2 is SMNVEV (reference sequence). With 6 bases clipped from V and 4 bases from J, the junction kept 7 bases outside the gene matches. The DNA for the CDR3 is TGTGCCAGCAGCCCATCCGGGACAGGGTACAATGAGCAGTTCTTC. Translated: CASSPSGTGYNEQFF.

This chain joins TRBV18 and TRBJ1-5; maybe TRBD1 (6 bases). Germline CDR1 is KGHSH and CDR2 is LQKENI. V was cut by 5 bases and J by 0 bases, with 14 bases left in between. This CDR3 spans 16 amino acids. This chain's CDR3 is CASSARRGYSNQPQHF. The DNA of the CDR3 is TGTGCCAGCTCAGCGCGAAGGGGGTATAGCAATCAGCCCCAGCATTTT.

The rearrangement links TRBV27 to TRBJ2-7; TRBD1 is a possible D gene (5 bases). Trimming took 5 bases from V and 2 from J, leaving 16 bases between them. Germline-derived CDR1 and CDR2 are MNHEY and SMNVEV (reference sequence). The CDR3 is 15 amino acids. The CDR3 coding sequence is TGTGCCAGCAGTACCACCAGGGTGGGAACCTACGAGCAGTACTTC. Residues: CASSTTRVGTYEQYF.